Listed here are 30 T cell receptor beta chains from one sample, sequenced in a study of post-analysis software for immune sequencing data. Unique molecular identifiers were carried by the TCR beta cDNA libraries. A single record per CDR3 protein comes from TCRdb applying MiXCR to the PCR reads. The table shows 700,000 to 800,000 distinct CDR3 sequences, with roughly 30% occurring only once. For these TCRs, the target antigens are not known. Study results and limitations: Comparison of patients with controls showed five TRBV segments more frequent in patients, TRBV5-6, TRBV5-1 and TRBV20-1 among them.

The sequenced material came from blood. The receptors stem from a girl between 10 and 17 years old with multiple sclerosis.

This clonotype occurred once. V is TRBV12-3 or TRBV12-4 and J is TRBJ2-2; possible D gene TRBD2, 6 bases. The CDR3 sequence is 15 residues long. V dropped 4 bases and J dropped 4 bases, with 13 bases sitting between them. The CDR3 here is CASSWERRGTGELFF. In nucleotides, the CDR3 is TGTGCCAGCAGTTGGGAGCGGAGGGGCACCGGGGAGCTGTTTTTT.

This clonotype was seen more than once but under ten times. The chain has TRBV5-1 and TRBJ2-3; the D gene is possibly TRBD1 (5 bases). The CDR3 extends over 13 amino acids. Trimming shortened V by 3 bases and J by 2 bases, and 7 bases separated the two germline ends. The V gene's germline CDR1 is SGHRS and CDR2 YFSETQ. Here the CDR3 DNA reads TGCGCCAGCAGCTCGACAGCCACAGATACGCAGTATTTT. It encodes CASSSTATDTQYF.

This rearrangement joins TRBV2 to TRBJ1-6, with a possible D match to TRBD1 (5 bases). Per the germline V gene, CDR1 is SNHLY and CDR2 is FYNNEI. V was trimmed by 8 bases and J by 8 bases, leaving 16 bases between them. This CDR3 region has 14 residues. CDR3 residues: CASGDRQRDSPLHF. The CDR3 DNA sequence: TGTGCCAGCGGGGATAGACAGAGAGATTCACCCCTCCACTTT.

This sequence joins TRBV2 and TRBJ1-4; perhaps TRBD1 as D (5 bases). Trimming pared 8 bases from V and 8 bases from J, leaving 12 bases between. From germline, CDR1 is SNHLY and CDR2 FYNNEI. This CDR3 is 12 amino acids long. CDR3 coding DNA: TGTGCCAGCGGAGGGGAGGGAGAAAAACTGTTTTTT. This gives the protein CASGGEGEKLFF.

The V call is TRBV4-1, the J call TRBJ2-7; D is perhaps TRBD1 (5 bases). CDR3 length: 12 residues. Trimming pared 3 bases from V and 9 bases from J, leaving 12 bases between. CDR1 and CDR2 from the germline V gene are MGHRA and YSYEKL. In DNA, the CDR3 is TGCGCCAGCAGCCAGGGGCCTCTGGGGCAGTACTTC. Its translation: CASSQGPLGQYF.

CDR3 DNA: TGCAGTGCTAGCGCCGAGCGGGAGATAAAGAGGGAGCAGTACTTC. Amino acid sequence: CSASAEREIKREQYF. The J gene is TRBJ2-7, the V gene TRBV20-1; TRBD2 aligns across 8 bases. Unmatched junction bases numbered 14, after V lost 3 bases and J lost 7 bases. The CDR3 is made up of 15 amino acids. The germline CDR1 and CDR2 sequences are DFQATT and SNEGSKA (reference sequence).

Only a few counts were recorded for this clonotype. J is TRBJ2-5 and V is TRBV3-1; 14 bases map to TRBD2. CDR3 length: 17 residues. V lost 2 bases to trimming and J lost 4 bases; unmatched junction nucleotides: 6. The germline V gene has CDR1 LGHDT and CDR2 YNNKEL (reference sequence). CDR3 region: CASSQPGLAGDGETQYF. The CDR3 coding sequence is TGTGCCAGCAGCCAACCGGGACTAGCGGGGGATGGAGAGACCCAGTACTTC.

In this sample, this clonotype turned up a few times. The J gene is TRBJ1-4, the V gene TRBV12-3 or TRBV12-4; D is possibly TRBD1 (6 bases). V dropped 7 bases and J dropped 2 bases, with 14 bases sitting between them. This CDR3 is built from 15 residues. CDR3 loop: CASNRGGSTNEKLFF. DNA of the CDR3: TGTGCCAGCAACCGAGGGGGGTCGACTAATGAAAAACTGTTTTTT.

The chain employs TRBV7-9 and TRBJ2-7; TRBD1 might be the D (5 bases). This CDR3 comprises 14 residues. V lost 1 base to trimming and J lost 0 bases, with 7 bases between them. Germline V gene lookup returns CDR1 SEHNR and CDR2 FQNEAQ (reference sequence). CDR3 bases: TGTGCCAGCAGCTTAGAGGACACCTCCTACGAGCAGTACTTC. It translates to CASSLEDTSYEQYF. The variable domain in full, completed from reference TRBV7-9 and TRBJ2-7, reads DTGVSQNPRHKITKRGQNVTFRCDPISEHNRLYWYRQTLGQGPEFLTYFQNEAQLEKSRLLSDRFSAERPKGSFSTLEIQRTEQGDSAMYLCASSLEDTSYEQYFGPGTRLTVT.

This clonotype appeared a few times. The CDR3 nucleotides read TGTGCCAGCAGCTTGGTCGCGGGGGGGGTGGATACGCAGTATTTT. As protein: CASSLVAGGVDTQYF. The chain joins TRBV5-8 to TRBJ2-3, with TRBD2 matching over 9 bases. Per the germline V gene, CDR1 is SGHTS and CDR2 is YDEGEE. CDR3 length: 15 residues. The V gene end was trimmed by 0 bases and the J gene end by 6 bases; junction bases not matched to a gene: 5.

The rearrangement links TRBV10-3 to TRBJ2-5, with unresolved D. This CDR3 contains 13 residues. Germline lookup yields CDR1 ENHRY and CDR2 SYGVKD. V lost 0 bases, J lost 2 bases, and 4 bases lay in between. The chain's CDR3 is CAISESFQETQYF. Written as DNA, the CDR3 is TGTGCCATCAGTGAGTCGTTTCAAGAGACCCAGTACTTC.

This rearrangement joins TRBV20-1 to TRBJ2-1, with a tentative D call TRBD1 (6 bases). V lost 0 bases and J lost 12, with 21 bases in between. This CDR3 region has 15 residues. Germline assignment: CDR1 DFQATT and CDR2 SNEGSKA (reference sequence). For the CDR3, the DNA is TGCAGTGCTAGAGAGCACAGGGCGGAAAATGTTGGGCAGTTCTTC. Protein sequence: CSAREHRAENVGQFF.

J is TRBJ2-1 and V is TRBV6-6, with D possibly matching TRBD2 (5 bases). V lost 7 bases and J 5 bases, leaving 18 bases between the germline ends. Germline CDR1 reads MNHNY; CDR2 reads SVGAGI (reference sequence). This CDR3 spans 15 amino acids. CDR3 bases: TGTGCCAGCACCGAGGTCAGGCTAGCTAACAATGAGCAGTTCTTC. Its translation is CASTEVRLANNEQFF.

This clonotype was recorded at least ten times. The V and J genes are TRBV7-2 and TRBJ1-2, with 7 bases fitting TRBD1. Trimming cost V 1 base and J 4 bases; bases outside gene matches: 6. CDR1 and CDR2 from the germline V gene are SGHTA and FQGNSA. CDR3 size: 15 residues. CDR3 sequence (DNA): TGTGCCAGCAGCTTAGGGGGACAGTCCGGCTATGGCTACACCTTC. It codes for CASSLGGQSGYGYTF.

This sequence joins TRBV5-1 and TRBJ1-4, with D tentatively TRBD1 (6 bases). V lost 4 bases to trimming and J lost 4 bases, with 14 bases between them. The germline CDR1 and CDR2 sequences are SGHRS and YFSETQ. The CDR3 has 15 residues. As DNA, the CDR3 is TGCGCCAGCAGCCCCGGACAGAAGCTTAATGAAAAACTGTTTTTT. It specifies CASSPGQKLNEKLFF.

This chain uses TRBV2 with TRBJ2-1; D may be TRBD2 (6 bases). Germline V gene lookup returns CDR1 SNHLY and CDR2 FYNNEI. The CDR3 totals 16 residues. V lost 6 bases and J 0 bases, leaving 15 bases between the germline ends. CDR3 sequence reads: CASRRLAVSSYNEQFF. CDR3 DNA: TGTGCCAGCAGGAGATTAGCGGTTAGCTCCTACAATGAGCAGTTCTTC.

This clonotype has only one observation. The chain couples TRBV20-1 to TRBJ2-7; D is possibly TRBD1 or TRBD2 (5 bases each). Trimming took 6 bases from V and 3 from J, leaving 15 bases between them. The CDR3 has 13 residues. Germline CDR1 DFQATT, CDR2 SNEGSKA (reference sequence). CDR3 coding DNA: TGCAGTGCGGAGGTCGACAGCTACTACGAGCAGTACTTC. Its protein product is CSAEVDSYYEQYF.

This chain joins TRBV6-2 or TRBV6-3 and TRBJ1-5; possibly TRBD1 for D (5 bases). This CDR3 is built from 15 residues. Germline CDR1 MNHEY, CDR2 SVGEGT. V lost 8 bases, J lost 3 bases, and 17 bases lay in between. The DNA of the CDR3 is TGTGCCAGCTTATCGATTACTGGGGCCAATCAGCCCCAGCATTTT. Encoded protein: CASLSITGANQPQHF.

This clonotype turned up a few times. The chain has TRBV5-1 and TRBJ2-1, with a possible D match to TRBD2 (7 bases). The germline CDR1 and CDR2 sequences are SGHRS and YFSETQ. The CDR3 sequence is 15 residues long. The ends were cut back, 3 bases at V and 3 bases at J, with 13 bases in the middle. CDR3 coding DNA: TGCGCCAGCAGCTGGAGGGGGGGGGACTACAATGAGCAGTTCTTC. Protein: CASSWRGGDYNEQFF. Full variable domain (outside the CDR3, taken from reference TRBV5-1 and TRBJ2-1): KAGVTQTPRYLIKTRGQQVTLSCSPISGHRSVSWYQQTPGQGLQFLFEYFSETQRNKGNFPGRFSGRQFSNSRSEMNVSTLELGDSALYLCASSWRGGDYNEQFFGPGTRLTVL.

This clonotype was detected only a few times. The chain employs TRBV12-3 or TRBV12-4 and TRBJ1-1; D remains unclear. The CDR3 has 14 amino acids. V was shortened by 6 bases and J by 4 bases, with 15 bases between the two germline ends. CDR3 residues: CASSSLDHGTEAFF. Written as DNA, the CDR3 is TGTGCCAGCAGCTCCTTGGACCATGGCACTGAAGCTTTCTTT.

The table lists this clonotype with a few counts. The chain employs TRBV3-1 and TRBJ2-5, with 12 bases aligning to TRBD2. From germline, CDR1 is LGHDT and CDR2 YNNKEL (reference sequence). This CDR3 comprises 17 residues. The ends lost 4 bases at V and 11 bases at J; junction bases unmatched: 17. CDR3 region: CASSLGLAGLGYNEQYF. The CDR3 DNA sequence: TGTGCCAGCAGCCTAGGACTAGCGGGGTTGGGATACAATGAGCAGTACTTC.

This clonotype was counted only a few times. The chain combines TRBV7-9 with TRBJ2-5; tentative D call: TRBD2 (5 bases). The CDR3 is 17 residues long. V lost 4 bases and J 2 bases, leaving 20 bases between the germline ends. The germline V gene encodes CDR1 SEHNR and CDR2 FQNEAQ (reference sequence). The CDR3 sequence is CASSSTSGYPGQETQYF. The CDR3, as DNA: TGTGCCAGCAGCTCGACCTCAGGTTACCCGGGGCAAGAGACCCAGTACTTC.

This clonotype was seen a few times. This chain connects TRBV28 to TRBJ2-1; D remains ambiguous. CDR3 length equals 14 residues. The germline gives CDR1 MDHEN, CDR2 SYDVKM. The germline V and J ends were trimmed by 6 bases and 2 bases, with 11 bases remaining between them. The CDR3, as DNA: TGTGCCAGCAGACTGGCGGTCCCCTACAATGAGCAGTTCTTC. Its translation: CASRLAVPYNEQFF.

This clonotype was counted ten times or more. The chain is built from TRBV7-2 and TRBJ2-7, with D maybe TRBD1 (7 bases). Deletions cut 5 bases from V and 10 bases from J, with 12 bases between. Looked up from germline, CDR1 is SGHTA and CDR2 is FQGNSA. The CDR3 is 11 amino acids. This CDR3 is CASSPGGLQYF. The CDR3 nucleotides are TGTGCCAGCAGCCCAGGGGGACTCCAGTACTTC. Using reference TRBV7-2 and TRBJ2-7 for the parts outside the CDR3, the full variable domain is GAGVSQSPSNKVTEKGKDVELRCDPISGHTALYWYRQSLGQGLEFLIYFQGNSAPDKSGLPSDRFSAERTGGSVSTLTIQRTQQEDSAVYLCASSPGGLQYFGPGTRLTVT.

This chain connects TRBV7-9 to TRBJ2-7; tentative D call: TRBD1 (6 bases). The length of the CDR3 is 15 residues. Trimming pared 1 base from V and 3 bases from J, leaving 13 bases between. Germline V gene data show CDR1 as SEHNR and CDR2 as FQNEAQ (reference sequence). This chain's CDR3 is CASSLEAGEFYEQYF. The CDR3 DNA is TGTGCCAGCAGCTTAGAGGCAGGGGAATTCTACGAGCAGTACTTC.

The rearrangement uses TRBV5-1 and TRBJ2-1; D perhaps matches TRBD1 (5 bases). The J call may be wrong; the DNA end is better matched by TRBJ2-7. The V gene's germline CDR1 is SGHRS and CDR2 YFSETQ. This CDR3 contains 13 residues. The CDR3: CASSLDSFREQYF. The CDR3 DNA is TGCGCCAGCAGTTTAGACAGTTTTAGGGAGCAGTACTTC.

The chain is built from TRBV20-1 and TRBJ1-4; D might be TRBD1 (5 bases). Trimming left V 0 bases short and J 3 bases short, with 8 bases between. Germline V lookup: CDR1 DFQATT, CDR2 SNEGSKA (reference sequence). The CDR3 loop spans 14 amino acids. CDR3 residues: CSAREGVANEKLFF. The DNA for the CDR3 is TGCAGTGCTAGAGAGGGGGTGGCTAATGAAAAACTGTTTTTT.

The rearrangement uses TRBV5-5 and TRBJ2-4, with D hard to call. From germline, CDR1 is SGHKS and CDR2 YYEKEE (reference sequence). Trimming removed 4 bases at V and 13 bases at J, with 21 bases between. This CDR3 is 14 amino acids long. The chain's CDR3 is CASSLNLGKREQYF. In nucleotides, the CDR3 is TGTGCCAGCAGCCTAAATTTGGGGAAGCGAGAGCAGTACTTC.

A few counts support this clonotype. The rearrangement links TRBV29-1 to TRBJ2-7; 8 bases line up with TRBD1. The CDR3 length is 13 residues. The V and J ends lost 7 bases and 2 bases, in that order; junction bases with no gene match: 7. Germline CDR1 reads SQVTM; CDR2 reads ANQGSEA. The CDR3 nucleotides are TGCAGCGCACGGGACAGGCCAACCTACGAGCAGTACTTC. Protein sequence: CSARDRPTYEQYF.

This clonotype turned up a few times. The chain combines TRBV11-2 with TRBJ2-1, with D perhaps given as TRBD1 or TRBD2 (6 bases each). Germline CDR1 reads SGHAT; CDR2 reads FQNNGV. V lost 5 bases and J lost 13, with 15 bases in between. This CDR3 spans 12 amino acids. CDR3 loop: CASSQGGTGQFF. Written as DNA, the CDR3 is TGTGCCAGCAGCCAAGGGGGGACTGGACAGTTCTTC.